These 20 T cell receptor beta chains originate from one sample sequenced in a study of CD8+CD57+ T cells in acquired aplastic anemia. An expansion of CD8+CD57+ cells by flow cytometry had been shown in patients chosen for sequencing. Profiles of TCR beta VDJ and CDR3 were generated from a genomic DNA template. TCRdb re-called the reads through MiXCR, storing one row per CDR3 protein. The repertoire holds more than 150,000 distinct CDR3 sequences, with around half as singletons. Specimen: sorted CD4+, CD8+, or CD8+CD57+ T cells (not recorded which) from PBMCs. The receptors were gathered from a human donor with aplastic anemia.

The V gene is TRBV10-3, the J gene TRBJ1-1; D is unresolved. Germline V lookup: CDR1 ENHRY, CDR2 SYGVKD. The CDR3 loop spans 14 amino acids. Trimming shortened V by 0 bases and J by 7 bases, and 12 bases separated the two germline ends. In DNA form, the CDR3 reads TGTGCCATCAGTGAGTCGGGCGACACCCGTGAAGCTTTCTTT. Its protein product is CAISESGDTREAFF.

This clonotype came up many times. The chain recombines TRBV19 with TRBJ1-5, with a weak D call TRBD1 (6 bases). CDR1 is LNHDA and CDR2 is SQIVND in the germline V gene (reference sequence). The CDR3 runs to 13 residues. V lost 5 bases and J lost 7, with 12 bases in between. The CDR3 DNA reads TGTGCCAGTAGTGTAGGACAGCCCCAGCCCCAGCATTTT. Encoded protein: CASSVGQPQPQHF.

The chain links TRBV19 to TRBJ2-7; perhaps TRBD2 as D (5 bases). Trimming pared 1 base from V and 2 bases from J, leaving 12 bases between. The V gene's germline CDR1 is LNHDA and CDR2 SQIVND (reference sequence). There are 15 residues in the CDR3. The CDR3 region has the DNA TGTGCCAGTAGTATAGGTGTGGGGAGAGCCTACGAGCAGTACTTC. As protein: CASSIGVGRAYEQYF.

Ten or more counts support this clonotype. The chain couples TRBV5-1 to TRBJ1-2; D is unclear. The CDR3 is made up of 14 amino acids. V was shortened by 4 bases and J by 2 bases, with 12 bases between the two germline ends. CDR1 and CDR2 from the germline V gene are SGHRS and YFSETQ. CDR3 region: CASSPGGENYGYTF. The CDR3 nucleotides read TGCGCCAGCAGCCCGGGCGGGGAAAACTATGGCTACACCTTC.

This clonotype has ten or more counts. The CDR3 loop reads CASTLTGVNQPQHF. The CDR3, as DNA: TGTGCCAGCACCTTAACAGGGGTCAATCAGCCCCAGCATTTT. The chain employs TRBV12-3 or TRBV12-4 and TRBJ1-5; 7 positions match TRBD1. The CDR3 runs 14 residues. Trimming took 7 bases from V and 3 from J; bases not matched to a gene: 6.

There are many counts of this clonotype. The chain recombines TRBV7-6 with TRBJ2-3, with D perhaps TRBD2 (7 bases). CDR3 length: 15 amino acids. V was cut by 1 base and J by 2 bases, with 10 bases left in between. The germline gives CDR1 SGHVS, CDR2 FNYEAQ. CDR3 nucleotides: TGTGCCAGCAGCTTAGGAGGGGGGGTCACAGATACGCAGTATTTT. Residues: CASSLGGGVTDTQYF.

On this clonotype: The junction shows a germline mismatch at one end, possibly a read error. The chain uses TRBV10-3 and TRBJ1-1, with TRBD1 as a possible D gene (6 bases). Germline V gene sequence: CDR1 ENHRY, CDR2 SYGVKD. This CDR3 spans 14 amino acids. The CDR3 nucleotides are TGTGCCATCAGATCCGACAGGAAGAGCACTGAGGCTTTCTTT. Translation gives CAIRSDRKSTEAFF.

The chain has TRBV2 and TRBJ1-4, with TRBD1 matching over 8 bases. CDR3 length: 13 residues. CDR1 is SNHLY and CDR2 is FYNNEI in the germline V gene. V was pared by 11 bases and J by 6 bases, with 8 bases of the junction left unmatched. CDR3 nucleotide sequence: TGTGCCGGCTCCCAGGACAGGGATGAAAAACTGTTTTTT. As protein: CAGSQDRDEKLFF. Together with reference TRBV2 and TRBJ1-4, the CDR3 gives the full variable domain: EPEVTQTPSHQVTQMGQEVILRCVPISNHLYFYWYRQILGQKVEFLVSFYNNEISEKSEIFDDQFSVERPDGSNFTLKIRSTKLEDSAMYFCAGSQDRDEKLFFGSGTQLSVL.

This clonotype was counted only a few times. The chain combines TRBV10-3 with TRBJ2-1; 7 bases line up with TRBD2. The germline V gene encodes CDR1 ENHRY and CDR2 SYGVKD. The CDR3 loop spans 12 amino acids. V was clipped by 6 bases and J by 9 bases; unmatched bases: 5. The CDR3 reads CAISAGEGEQFF. CDR3 in DNA: TGTGCCATCAGCGCGGGAGAGGGTGAGCAGTTCTTC.

This clonotype was picked up a small number of times. The J gene is TRBJ1-2, the V gene TRBV10-3, with TRBD1 as a possible D gene (5 bases). V lost 3 bases and J lost 8, with 7 bases in between. The CDR3 spans 11 residues. Germline-derived CDR1 and CDR2 are ENHRY and SYGVKD. The CDR3 nucleotides are TGTGCCATCAGTGATGGGGGGGGCTACACCTTC. As protein: CAISDGGGYTF.

The chain joins TRBV10-1 to TRBJ1-2, with D hard to call. Germline V lookup: CDR1 WNHNN, CDR2 SYGVQD (reference sequence). Trimming shortened V by 4 bases and J by 4 bases, and 10 bases separated the two germline ends. The CDR3 spans 13 residues. CDR3 loop: CASSVGKTYGYTF. As DNA, the CDR3 is TGCGCCAGCAGTGTTGGCAAAACCTATGGCTACACCTTC.

In its sample, this clonotype was seen many times. The chain uses TRBV11-2 and TRBJ2-2; 11 bases are a match to TRBD1. V trimming: 5 bases; J trimming: 6 bases; junction bases outside the gene matches: 11. The CDR3 spans 17 residues. CDR1 SGHAT and CDR2 FQNNGV come from the germline V gene. This chain's CDR3 is CASSPTAGQGAAGELFF. CDR3 bases: TGTGCCAGCAGCCCCACGGCCGGACAGGGGGCGGCCGGGGAGCTGTTTTTT.

In its sample, this clonotype was seen many times. The chain uses TRBV2 and TRBJ1-4, with D maybe TRBD1 (6 bases). The CDR3 has 13 residues. Trimming shortened V by 7 bases and J by 6 bases, and 12 bases separated the two germline ends. CDR1 is SNHLY and CDR2 is FYNNEI in the germline V gene. CDR3 residues: CASNTYRDEKLFF. The CDR3 coding sequence is TGTGCCAGCAACACCTACAGGGATGAAAAACTGTTTTTT.

The chain recombines TRBV7-9 with TRBJ1-2; maybe TRBD1 (5 bases). The V end was cut by 5 bases, the J end by 5 bases, with 12 bases between. The CDR3 runs 13 residues. Germline V gives CDR1 SEHNR, CDR2 FQNEAQ (reference sequence). The CDR3 region is CASSREGFYGYTF. In nucleotides, the CDR3 is TGTGCCAGCAGCCGTGAGGGGTTTTATGGCTACACCTTC.

This rearrangement joins TRBV4-2 to TRBJ1-2; D is ambiguous. The germline CDR1 and CDR2 sequences are LGHNA and YNFKEQ. This CDR3 has 14 amino acids. V gave up 0 bases and J gave up 2 bases, with 7 bases separating them. The CDR3 spells CASSQEQENYGYTF. The CDR3 nucleotides are TGTGCCAGCAGCCAAGAGCAGGAGAACTATGGCTACACCTTC.

At least ten counts were recorded for this clonotype. The V and J genes are TRBV9 and TRBJ1-1; TRBD1 aligns across 9 bases. Trimming removed 3 bases from V and 5 bases from J; junction bases left unmatched: 5. The germline gives CDR1 SGDLS, CDR2 YYNGEE. This CDR3 has 14 residues. The CDR3 DNA is TGTGCCAGCAGCGAACAGGGGGCAGGGACTGAAGCTTTCTTT. As protein: CASSEQGAGTEAFF. The variable domain in full, completed from reference TRBV9 and TRBJ1-1, reads DSGVTQTPKHLITATGQRVTLRCSPRSGDLSVYWYQQSLDQGLQFLIQYYNGEERAKGNILERFSAQQFPDLHSELNLSSLELGDSALYFCASSEQGAGTEAFFGQGTRLTVV.

The chain recombines TRBV10-1 with TRBJ1-2; D may be TRBD1 (6 bases). Germline CDR1 WNHNN, CDR2 SYGVQD (reference sequence). The V gene lost 2 bases and the J gene lost 3 bases, with 16 bases spanning the gap. This CDR3 comprises 16 residues. The CDR3 DNA sequence: TGCGCCAGCAGTGAGCGCGGACAGTGCTTGGACTATGGCTACACCTTC. It translates to CASSERGQCLDYGYTF.

The chain is built from TRBV12-3 or TRBV12-4 and TRBJ1-5; D not resolved. The CDR3 covers 14 residues. V lost 1 base and J 4 bases, leaving 8 bases between the germline ends. The CDR3 reads CASSLGTANQPQHF. For the CDR3, the DNA is TGTGCCAGCAGTTTAGGCACAGCAAATCAGCCCCAGCATTTT.

The chain recombines TRBV5-1 with TRBJ2-7, with 8 bases that match TRBD1. V dropped 1 base and J dropped 5; count of bases not matched to a gene: 5. The CDR3 length is 14 residues. Germline V gives CDR1 SGHRS, CDR2 YFSETQ. Here the CDR3 reads CASSLTGGRHEQYF. In nucleotides, the CDR3 is TGCGCCAGCAGCTTGACAGGGGGAAGGCACGAGCAGTACTTC.

The V call is TRBV6-1, the J call TRBJ2-2; D ambiguous. The germline V gene has CDR1 MNHNS and CDR2 SASEGT. This CDR3 comprises 14 residues. V lost 4 bases to trimming and J lost 1 base, with 7 bases between them. CDR3 sequence: CASSGLLNTGELFF. The CDR3 DNA is TGTGCCAGCAGTGGACTCCTGAACACCGGGGAGCTGTTTTTT.